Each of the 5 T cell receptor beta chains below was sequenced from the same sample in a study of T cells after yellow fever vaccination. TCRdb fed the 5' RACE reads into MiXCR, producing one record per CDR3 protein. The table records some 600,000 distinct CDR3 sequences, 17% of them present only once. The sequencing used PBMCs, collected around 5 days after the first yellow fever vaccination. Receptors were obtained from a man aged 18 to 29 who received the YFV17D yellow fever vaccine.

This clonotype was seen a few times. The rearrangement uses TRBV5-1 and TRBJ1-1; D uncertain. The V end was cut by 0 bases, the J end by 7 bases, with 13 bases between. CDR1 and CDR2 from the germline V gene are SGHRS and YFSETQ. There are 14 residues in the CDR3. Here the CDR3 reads CASSLDEGYSEAFF. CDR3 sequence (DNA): TGCGCCAGCAGCTTGGACGAGGGTTACAGTGAAGCTTTCTTT.

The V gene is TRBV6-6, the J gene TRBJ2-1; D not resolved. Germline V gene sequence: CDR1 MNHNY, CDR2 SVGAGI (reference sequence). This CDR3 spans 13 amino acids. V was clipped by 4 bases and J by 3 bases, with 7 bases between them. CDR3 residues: CASSSAYYNEQFF. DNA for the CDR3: TGTGCCAGCAGTTCCGCATACTACAATGAGCAGTTCTTC.

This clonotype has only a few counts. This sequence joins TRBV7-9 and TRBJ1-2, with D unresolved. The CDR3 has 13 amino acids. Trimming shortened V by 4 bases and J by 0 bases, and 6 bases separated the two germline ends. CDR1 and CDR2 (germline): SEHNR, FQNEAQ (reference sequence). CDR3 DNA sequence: TGTGCCAGCAGCTCGGATGCTAACTATGGCTACACCTTC. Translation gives CASSSDANYGYTF. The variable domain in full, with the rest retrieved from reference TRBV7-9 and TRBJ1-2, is DTGVSQNPRHKITKRGQNVTFRCDPISEHNRLYWYRQTLGQGPEFLTYFQNEAQLEKSRLLSDRFSAERPKGSFSTLEIQRTEQGDSAMYLCASSSDANYGYTFGSGTRLTVV.

The CDR3 reads CASSLGVGDQPQHF. The CDR3 coding sequence is TGCGCCAGCAGCCTCGGGGTGGGGGATCAGCCCCAGCATTTT. The gene calls are TRBV4-1 and TRBJ1-5, with TRBD1 as a possible D gene (5 bases). V lost 4 bases and J lost 5, with 12 bases in between. This CDR3 is 14 amino acids long. CDR1 MGHRA and CDR2 YSYEKL come from the germline V gene.

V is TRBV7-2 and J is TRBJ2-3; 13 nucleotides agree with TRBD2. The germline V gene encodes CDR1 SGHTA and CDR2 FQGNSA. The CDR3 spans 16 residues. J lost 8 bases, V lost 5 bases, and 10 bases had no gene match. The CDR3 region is CASSRQTSGGHGTQYF. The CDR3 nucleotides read TGTGCCAGCAGCCGACAGACTAGCGGGGGGCACGGTACGCAGTATTTT.